This T cell receptor beta chain was documented in a study of OX40 agonist ivuxolimab in advanced cancers. This CDR3 contains 15 residues. V lost 0 bases, J lost 1 base, and 8 bases lay in between. The germline CDR1 and CDR2 sequences are SGHKS and YYEKEE (reference sequence). This clone has more than one count but fewer than ten. Antigen unknown. Blood draws occurred at baseline, cycle 4 day 1, and cycle 7 day 1. Produced via immunoSEQ multiplex PCR; TCRdb's table is partial and in-frame only. Among fewer than 15,000 clones listed, 75% to 90% were seen once. Findings of the study overall: Expansion of clones was among the lowest in partial responders at 0.1-3.0 mg/kg.

The receptor comes from an adult with an advanced solid tumor such as melanoma, head and neck, liver or kidney cancer. The chain has TRBV5-5 and TRBJ1-5; D remains unclear. Source: CD4+ or CD8+ T cells sorted from blood, taken in a trial of the OX40 agonist ivuxolimab. The CDR3: CASSLEGVSNQPQHF. The CDR3 DNA sequence: TGTGCCAGCAGCTTGGAGGGTGTGAGCAATCAGCCCCAGCATTTT.